These 9 T cell receptor beta chains originate from one sample sequenced in a study of cytomegalovirus exposure and HLA in healthy donors. The PCR was carried out with 60 Vbeta primers and 13 Jbeta primers. Some clones are missing from TCRdb's copy, which holds only in-frame ones; the method was immunoSEQ multiplex PCR. Here the sample spans around 190,000 clones, about four fifths being singletons. The sequenced sample was PBMCs. The receptors come from a middle-aged man in good health and CMV-seropositive.

This clone came up once. This rearrangement joins TRBV6-4 to TRBJ1-1; D possibly corresponds to TRBD1 (5 bases). Trimming removed 3 bases at V and 3 bases at J, with 11 bases between. Germline V gives CDR1 MRHNA, CDR2 SNTAGT. There are 14 residues in the CDR3. CDR3 in DNA: TGTGCCAGCAGTGAATGGGGGGTGGACACTGAAGCTTTCTTT. Protein: CASSEWGVDTEAFF.

The chain links TRBV19 to TRBJ2-1; 7 nucleotides agree with TRBD2. The V gene end was trimmed by 4 bases and the J gene end by 6 bases; junction bases not matched to a gene: 9. The V gene's germline CDR1 is LNHDA and CDR2 SQIVND (reference sequence). This CDR3 is 15 amino acids long. The CDR3 here is CASSSLREIVNEQFF. The CDR3 bases are TGTGCCAGTAGTAGCTTGCGGGAGATTGTCAATGAGCAGTTCTTC.

This clone was counted a single time. The V gene is TRBV29-1, the J gene TRBJ2-1, with 7 nucleotides matching TRBD2. The length of the CDR3 is 11 residues. Losses at the gene ends were 4 bases for V and 6 bases for J; bases not matched to a gene: 0. In germline, CDR1 is SQVTM, CDR2 ANQGSEA. CDR3 sequence: CSVGGGNEQFF. CDR3 DNA: TGCAGCGTTGGCGGGGGCAATGAGCAGTTCTTC.

The V and J genes are TRBV29-1 and TRBJ2-1; D gene ambiguous. The V gene's germline CDR1 is SQVTM and CDR2 ANQGSEA. This CDR3 is 12 amino acids long. Trimming took off 7 bases at V and 0 bases at J, with 7 bases between the two ends. CDR3 DNA sequence: TGCAGCGGGGCCCTCTCCTACAATGAGCAGTTCTTC. This encodes CSGALSYNEQFF.

The rearrangement uses TRBV9 and TRBJ2-1; 9 bases line up with TRBD2. Germline values: CDR1 SGDLS, CDR2 YYNGEE. Unmatched junction bases numbered 11, after V lost 5 bases and J lost 2 bases. This CDR3 contains 17 residues. The DNA of the CDR3 is TGTGCCAGCAGTTCAGGGGGGCGGGAGGGCCCCTACAATGAGCAGTTCTTC. Amino acid sequence: CASSSGGREGPYNEQFF.

The chain couples TRBV7-2 to TRBJ2-1; D possibly corresponds to TRBD1 (6 bases). Deletions cut 6 bases from V and 8 bases from J, with 17 bases between. There are 14 residues in the CDR3. CDR1 and CDR2 from the germline V gene are SGHTA and FQGNSA. CDR3 amino acids: CASSLDSPIYEQFF. The CDR3 bases are TGTGCCAGCAGTCTGGACAGCCCTATCTATGAGCAGTTCTTC.

Note on this clone: The germline gene is not matched at one end of the junction; a read error may be the cause. This chain joins TRBV4-1 and TRBJ2-1, with TRBD2 as a possible D gene (6 bases). There are 13 residues in the CDR3. Germline V CDR1 and CDR2: MGHRA, YSYEKL. The CDR3 loop is CASSPLAPRGRVF. CDR3 bases: TGCGCCAGCAGCCCACTAGCCCCGAGGGGACGGGTCTTC.

This clone occurred once. This chain's CDR3 is CASSSLAGGPLSYEQYF. The DNA of the CDR3 is TGTGCCAGCAGCTCACTAGCGGGAGGGCCCCTATCCTACGAGCAGTACTTC. This chain uses TRBV7-6 with TRBJ2-7; 13 nucleotides agree with TRBD2. Losses at the gene ends were 4 bases for V and 1 base for J; bases not matched to a gene: 7. The CDR3 is made up of 17 amino acids. The germline CDR1 and CDR2 sequences are SGHVS and FNYEAQ. Supplemented by reference TRBV7-6 and TRBJ2-7, the full variable domain reads GAGVSQSPRYKVTKRGQDVALRCDPISGHVSLYWYRQALGQGPEFLTYFNYEAQQDKSGLPNDRFSAERPEGSISTLTIQRTEQRDSAMYRCASSSLAGGPLSYEQYFGPGTRLTVT.

This clone was counted between two and nine times. This sequence joins TRBV5-6 and TRBJ2-7, with D possibly being TRBD2 (6 bases). The CDR3 sequence is 14 residues long. Trimming pared 0 bases from V and 6 bases from J, leaving 13 bases between. The germline V gene has CDR1 SGHDT and CDR2 YYEEEE. CDR3 DNA: TGTGCCAGCAGCTTGGGCGGGGTCCCGAGCGAGCAGTACTTC. It encodes CASSLGGVPSEQYF. Variable domain in full (rest from reference TRBV5-6 and TRBJ2-7): DAGVTQSPTHLIKTRGQQVTLRCSPKSGHDTVSWYQQALGQGPQFIFQYYEEEERQRGNFPDRFSGHQFPNYSSELNVNALLLGDSALYLCASSLGGVPSEQYFGPGTRLTVT.